Listed here are 19 T cell receptor beta chains from one sample, sequenced in a study of identical twins. TCRdb analysed the 5' RACE reads with MiXCR anew, one entry per CDR3 protein. The data contain 200,000 to 250,000 distinct CDR3 sequences, 6% to 8% of them seen just once; the ten biggest clones take up roughly 5%. In addition, the sample was reused for a study of yellow fever vaccine responses in identical twins.

The sequencing sample was made of CD8+ T cells sorted from blood. These receptors were taken from a young woman in good health.

The sample holds many counts of this clonotype. The chain recombines TRBV28 with TRBJ2-1, with 10 bases aligning to TRBD1. Germline CDR1 is MDHEN and CDR2 is SYDVKM. The CDR3 length is 16 residues. V was clipped by 6 bases and J by 8 bases; unmatched bases: 13. The CDR3 bases are TGTGCCAGCAGCCCTCTATCCTTGACAGGGGGCTATGAGCAGTTCTTC. Encoded protein: CASSPLSLTGGYEQFF.

A few counts support this clonotype. V usage is TRBV4-1 and J usage is TRBJ2-7, with D perhaps matching TRBD2 (6 bases). Germline lookup yields CDR1 MGHRA and CDR2 YSYEKL. This CDR3 comprises 17 residues. V dropped 0 bases and J dropped 5 bases, with 20 bases sitting between them. DNA for the CDR3: TGCGCCAGCAGCCAAGATCCCCTCGCGGGACCGTTTGACGAGCAGTACTTC. It codes for CASSQDPLAGPFDEQYF.

This clonotype was seen at least ten times. The chain couples TRBV15 to TRBJ1-1, with D possibly being TRBD1 (5 bases). Between the trimmed V and J ends, which lost 0 bases and 5 bases, there was a span of 16 bases. Germline CDR1 is LNHNV and CDR2 is YYDKDF (reference sequence). This CDR3 has 16 amino acids. The CDR3 region is CATSRDSWAGTTEAFF. CDR3 DNA: TGTGCCACCAGCAGAGATTCTTGGGCAGGGACGACTGAAGCTTTCTTT. Full variable domain (missing parts from reference TRBV15 and TRBJ1-1): DAMVIQNPRYQVTQFGKPVTLSCSQTLNHNVMYWYQQKSSQAPKLLFHYYDKDFNNEADTPDNFQSRRPNTSFCFLDIRSPGLGDTAMYLCATSRDSWAGTTEAFFGQGTRLTVV.

This clonotype was seen ten or more times. The chain carries TRBV7-9 and TRBJ2-1, with D unresolved. V was trimmed by 5 bases and J by 10 bases, leaving 12 bases between them. There are 12 residues in the CDR3. CDR1 and CDR2 from the germline V gene are SEHNR and FQNEAQ (reference sequence). For the CDR3, the DNA is TGTGCCAGCAGCCCGACCGCTGGAGAGCAGTTCTTC. It codes for CASSPTAGEQFF.

This clonotype was detected a few times. This CDR3 is CASSRGNYEQYV. The CDR3 DNA follows: TGTGCCAGCAGCCGAGGGAACTACGAGCAGTACGTC. The J gene is TRBJ2-7, the V gene TRBV14; TRBD2 is a possible D gene (5 bases). This CDR3 is 12 amino acids long. V shed 4 bases and J shed 3 bases, with 7 bases lying between them. Germline V gives CDR1 SGHDN, CDR2 FVKESK.

The sample holds many counts of this clonotype. The V call is TRBV20-1, the J call TRBJ2-4; no definite D call. The CDR3 is 13 amino acids. Germline V gene data show CDR1 as DFQATT and CDR2 as SNEGSKA (reference sequence). The CDR3 reads CSADTPSKNIQYF. CDR3 in DNA: TGCAGCGCGGATACTCCCTCCAAAAACATTCAGTACTTC.

The rearrangement joins TRBV20-1 to TRBJ2-3; maybe TRBD2 (6 bases). Germline CDR1 reads DFQATT; CDR2 reads SNEGSKA (reference sequence). V shed 5 bases and J shed 6 bases, with 15 bases lying between them. This CDR3 comprises 13 residues. Here the CDR3 reads CSAELGGLDTQYF. The CDR3 DNA sequence: TGCAGTGCTGAGTTGGGGGGTTTGGATACGCAGTATTTT.

This clonotype was seen a few times. The chain links TRBV6-4 to TRBJ2-1, with 7 bases aligning to TRBD1. Germline V gene data show CDR1 as MRHNA and CDR2 as SNTAGT. The CDR3 loop spans 14 amino acids. V was clipped by 2 bases and J by 6 bases; unmatched bases: 4. The CDR3 spells CASSDGGQSNEQFF. DNA for the CDR3: TGTGCCAGCAGTGACGGGGGACAGAGCAATGAGCAGTTCTTC.

This clonotype was observed at least ten times. The rearrangement joins TRBV11-1 to TRBJ2-1; 12 bases agree with TRBD2. The germline gives CDR1 SGHAT, CDR2 FQDESV (reference sequence). The CDR3 is 19 residues long. The J segment lost 9 bases and the V segment lost 5 bases, leaving 20 bases of the junction unmatched. For the CDR3, the DNA is TGTGCCAGCAGCATGACAGAACTTCTAGCGGGAGGGCCTATAAGTGAGCAGTTCTTC. Translated, it gives CASSMTELLAGGPISEQFF.

The rearrangement links TRBV27 to TRBJ2-1; 9 positions agree with TRBD2. This CDR3 is 18 amino acids long. Germline trimming cut 6 bases from V and 2 bases from J; bases unmatched to any gene: 14. Germline V lookup: CDR1 MNHEY, CDR2 SMNVEV (reference sequence). The CDR3 DNA is TGTGCCAGCAGCGCCGGGATAGCGGGAGATGGGCCCTACAATGAGCAGTTCTTC. This translates into CASSAGIAGDGPYNEQFF.

The chain uses TRBV7-9 and TRBJ1-1; a weak D match, TRBD1 (5 bases). CDR3 length: 13 residues. Per germline, CDR1 SEHNR and CDR2 FQNEAQ (reference sequence). Between the trimmed V and J ends, which lost 1 base and 10 bases, there was a span of 13 bases. CDR3 region: CASSLGPLGGAFF. CDR3 DNA: TGTGCCAGCAGCTTAGGGCCCCTTGGGGGAGCTTTCTTT.

This clonotype has only a few counts. This rearrangement joins TRBV10-2 to TRBJ1-2, with 12 positions matching TRBD1. CDR3 length: 15 amino acids. Germline V gene lookup returns CDR1 WSHSY and CDR2 SAAADI. The V gene end was trimmed by 6 bases and the J gene end by 3 bases; junction bases not matched to a gene: 5. For the CDR3, the DNA is TGCGCCAGCAGGGGGGACAGGGGGCTTGACTATGGCTACACCTTC. It codes for CASRGDRGLDYGYTF.

The table lists this clonotype with many counts. This chain joins TRBV27 and TRBJ2-3, with 10 bases fitting TRBD2. The ends lost 6 bases at V and 2 bases at J; junction bases unmatched: 8. The CDR3 is 16 amino acids. Germline CDR1 reads MNHEY; CDR2 reads SMNVEV (reference sequence). The CDR3 is CASRGAGGIITDTQYF. DNA for the CDR3: TGTGCCAGCAGGGGAGCGGGAGGGATTATCACAGATACGCAGTATTTT.

This clonotype has a handful of counts. This chain connects TRBV12-5 to TRBJ2-7, with 7 bases lining up with TRBD1. Trimming removed 7 bases from V and 4 bases from J; junction bases left unmatched: 10. Germline V lookup: CDR1 LGHNT, CDR2 FRNRAP. The CDR3 has 14 amino acids. CDR3 residues: CASARSGTVYEQYF. As DNA, the CDR3 is TGTGCTAGTGCTCGATCCGGGACAGTATACGAGCAGTACTTC.

The sample holds many counts of this clonotype. The rearrangement uses TRBV12-3 or TRBV12-4 and TRBJ2-1; 14 bases match TRBD2. V shed 4 bases, J shed 12 bases, and the junction held 8 bases outside the gene matches. The CDR3 covers 15 residues. CDR3: CASSSGTSGSYGQFF. The CDR3 coding sequence is TGTGCCAGCAGTTCAGGGACTAGCGGGAGCTACGGGCAGTTCTTC.

The chain employs TRBV7-6 and TRBJ2-1, with 8 bases lining up with TRBD1. Germline V gives CDR1 SGHVS, CDR2 FNYEAQ. The CDR3 covers 14 residues. Trimming at V came to 0 bases and at J to 8 bases, leaving 3 bases not matched to a gene. CDR3: CASSLAQGAHEQFF. Written as DNA, the CDR3 is TGTGCCAGCAGCTTAGCTCAGGGGGCGCATGAGCAGTTCTTC.

The V and J genes are TRBV28 and TRBJ2-5; D is unclear. The V gene lost 3 bases and the J gene lost 4 bases, with 21 bases spanning the gap. The CDR3 is made up of 17 amino acids. Germline CDR1 MDHEN, CDR2 SYDVKM. CDR3 bases: TGTGCCAGCAGTTTTTCGGAGTGGGCTTCTGAACGAGAGACCCAGTACTTC. It specifies CASSFSEWASERETQYF.

The V call is TRBV5-5, the J call TRBJ2-7; D unresolved. With 2 bases removed from V and 0 bases from J, the gap between germline ends came to 9 bases. The CDR3 loop spans 14 amino acids. Germline assignment: CDR1 SGHKS and CDR2 YYEKEE (reference sequence). This CDR3 is CASSFGESSYEQYF. CDR3 sequence (DNA): TGTGCCAGCAGCTTCGGCGAGAGCTCCTACGAGCAGTACTTC. Filled out from reference TRBV5-5 and TRBJ2-7, the complete variable domain reads DAGVTQSPTHLIKTRGQQVTLRCSPISGHKSVSWYQQVLGQGPQFIFQYYEKEERGRGNFPDRFSARQFPNYSSELNVNALLLGDSALYLCASSFGESSYEQYFGPGTRLTVT.

This clonotype was seen many times. The chain employs TRBV15 and TRBJ2-1, with no clear D. This CDR3 has 14 residues. Germline V gene lookup returns CDR1 LNHNV and CDR2 YYDKDF (reference sequence). V lost 0 bases, J lost 8 bases, and 11 bases lay in between. CDR3 amino acids: CATSRDSMSYEQFF. For the CDR3, the DNA is TGTGCCACCAGCAGAGATTCAATGAGCTATGAGCAGTTCTTC.